Each of the 6 T cell receptor beta chains below was sequenced from the same sample in a study of T-cell memory formation after mild COVID-19. One entry per CDR3 protein results from TCRdb running MiXCR on the 5' RACE reads. The sample contains some 29,000 distinct CDR3 sequences, around 16% of which appear only once. The sequencing input was PBMCs or a T cell subset sorted from them (not recorded which). Receptors were obtained from an adult who had mild COVID-19 (a few samples of this study predate the infection). Cell type and time point are not known.

This clonotype was counted many times. The rearrangement uses TRBV5-6 and TRBJ1-2; no definite D call. V lost 4 bases to trimming and J lost 2 bases, with 15 bases between them. The length of the CDR3 is 15 residues. Germline V gives CDR1 SGHDT, CDR2 YYEEEE. The CDR3 DNA is TGTGCCAGCAGCCTGAGGCAGACTGTAAACTATGGCTACACCTTC. Its protein product is CASSLRQTVNYGYTF.

This clonotype was seen repeatedly, ten times or more. CDR3 nucleotides: TGTGCCAGCAGCGGGACCACCACAGATACGCAGTATTTT. Translated, it gives CASSGTTTDTQYF. The chain carries TRBV2 and TRBJ2-3, with D possibly being TRBD1 or TRBD2 (5 bases each). Per the germline V gene, CDR1 is SNHLY and CDR2 is FYNNEI. V gave up 6 bases and J gave up 2 bases, with 9 bases separating them. The CDR3 covers 13 residues. Full variable domain (remainder filled in from reference TRBV2 and TRBJ2-3): EPEVTQTPSHQVTQMGQEVILRCVPISNHLYFYWYRQILGQKVEFLVSFYNNEISEKSEIFDDQFSVERPDGSNFTLKIRSTKLEDSAMYFCASSGTTTDTQYFGPGTRLTVL.

The table lists this clonotype with many counts. The gene calls are TRBV20-1 and TRBJ1-2; D remains ambiguous. Germline CDR1 reads DFQATT; CDR2 reads SNEGSKA (reference sequence). This CDR3 spans 12 amino acids. Trimming took off 3 bases at V and 6 bases at J, with 11 bases between the two ends. The CDR3 spells CSASAIWDGYTF. The CDR3 nucleotides read TGCAGTGCTAGCGCCATATGGGATGGCTACACCTTC.

This chain uses TRBV7-9 with TRBJ2-2, with TRBD2 as a possible D gene (6 bases). The CDR3 is 15 amino acids. The V gene's germline CDR1 is SEHNR and CDR2 FQNEAQ (reference sequence). V lost 4 bases to trimming and J lost 6 bases, with 15 bases between them. In DNA, the CDR3 is TGTGCCAGCAGCTCCCCTGGCGGGGTAGCCGGGGAGCTGTTTTTT. Translation gives CASSSPGGVAGELFF.

The table lists this clonotype with a few counts. V gene TRBV9 combines with J gene TRBJ2-7; tentative D call: TRBD2 (6 bases). V lost 4 bases and J 1 base, leaving 12 bases between the germline ends. From germline, CDR1 is SGDLS and CDR2 YYNGEE. The CDR3 sequence is 14 residues long. CDR3 coding DNA: TGTGCCAGCAGCCACGGGGGAACTTCCTACGAGCAGTACTTC. Protein: CASSHGGTSYEQYF.

This clonotype has a count of ten or more. The chain is built from TRBV7-9 and TRBJ1-1, with D possibly TRBD1 on 5 matching bases. The CDR3 runs 15 residues. Germline V gives CDR1 SEHNR, CDR2 FQNEAQ (reference sequence). Trimming left V 3 bases short and J 4 bases short, with 15 bases between. CDR3 loop: CASSFSGTRGTEAFF. CDR3 DNA: TGTGCCAGCAGCTTTTCCGGGACCCGCGGCACTGAAGCTTTCTTT. Using reference TRBV7-9 and TRBJ1-1 for the parts outside the CDR3, the full variable domain is DTGVSQNPRHKITKRGQNVTFRCDPISEHNRLYWYRQTLGQGPEFLTYFQNEAQLEKSRLLSDRFSAERPKGSFSTLEIQRTEQGDSAMYLCASSFSGTRGTEAFFGQGTRLTVV.